The 6 T cell receptor beta chains in this list originate from one sample, sequenced in a study of CD8 T cells in ankylosing spondylitis. TCRdb recomputed calls from the 5' RACE reads with MiXCR, one row per CDR3 protein. Of 250,000 to 350,000 distinct CDR3 sequences detected, 20% appear once; the ten largest clones hold 7.5% to 9%. Sequenced input: blood, either unsorted or a sorted T cell fraction (not recorded which). These receptors all stem from a male donor with ankylosing spondylitis or in good health (not recorded which).

A word on this clonotype: The junction departs from the called germline gene at one end, perhaps through a read error. The V and J genes are TRBV28 and TRBJ1-3, with unresolved D. Per the germline V gene, CDR1 is MDHEN and CDR2 is SYDVKM. This CDR3 region has 14 residues. CDR3 sequence reads: CASSSTNSGNTVYF. The CDR3 DNA reads TGTGCCAGCAGTTCCACGAACTCTGGAAACACCGTATATTTT.

The sample holds a few counts of this clonotype. In DNA form, the CDR3 reads TGCGCCAGCAGCAGGGAAGGGTTAAGAGATACGCAGTATTTT. Protein product: CASSREGLRDTQYF. The chain links TRBV5-1 to TRBJ2-3; D unresolved. Trimming cost V 4 bases and J 5 bases, with 14 bases left between them. Germline V gene lookup returns CDR1 SGHRS and CDR2 YFSETQ. This CDR3 region has 14 residues.

The V and J genes are TRBV29-1 and TRBJ1-1; D perhaps matches TRBD1 (5 bases). Per germline, CDR1 SQVTM and CDR2 ANQGSEA. The CDR3 sequence is 12 residues long. CDR3 in amino acids: CSGGEGGTEAFF. The DNA for the CDR3 is TGCAGTGGAGGGGAGGGAGGGACTGAAGCTTTCTTT. Supplemented by reference TRBV29-1 and TRBJ1-1, the full variable domain reads SAVISQKPSRDICQRGTSLTIQCQVDSQVTMMFWYRQQPGQSLTLIATANQGSEATYESGFVIDKFPISRPNLTFSTLTVSNMSPEDSSIYLCSGGEGGTEAFFGQGTRLTVV.

This clonotype was found a few times. CDR3 region: CASSLGLEGAYNEQFF. The CDR3 nucleotides are TGTGCCAGCAGCTTAGGTCTGGAGGGGGCCTACAATGAGCAGTTCTTC. The V gene is TRBV7-3, the J gene TRBJ2-1; D tentatively reads TRBD1 or TRBD2 (6 bases each). This CDR3 contains 16 residues. CDR1 SGHTA and CDR2 FQGTGA come from the germline V gene. V dropped 2 bases and J dropped 2 bases, with 13 bases sitting between them.

This clonotype was observed at least ten times. The chain links TRBV29-1 to TRBJ2-5, with TRBD1 as a possible D gene (7 bases). The V gene lost 1 base and the J gene lost 5 bases, with 8 bases spanning the gap. CDR1 and CDR2 (germline): SQVTM, ANQGSEA. CDR3 length: 12 amino acids. The chain's CDR3 is CSVEAGGETQYF. The CDR3, as DNA: TGCAGCGTTGAAGCAGGGGGGGAGACCCAGTACTTC.

The CDR3 sequence is CASSGGPGVAKNIQYF. DNA for the CDR3: TGTGCCAGCAGCGGAGGCCCAGGGGTGGCCAAAAACATTCAGTACTTC. The V call is TRBV11-2, the J call TRBJ2-4, with a tentative D call TRBD1 (6 bases). Germline values: CDR1 SGHAT, CDR2 FQNNGV. V lost 5 bases and J lost 1, with 15 bases in between. The CDR3 extends over 16 amino acids.